These 5 T cell receptor beta chains share one sample of origin, sequenced in a study of cytomegalovirus exposure and HLA in healthy donors. The PCR contained 60 Vbeta and 13 Jbeta primers. The repertoire was sequenced with immunoSEQ multiplex PCR; TCRdb's copy has only in-frame clones and lacks some. The table shows about 180,000 clones, with over 65% occurring only once. Material for sequencing was PBMCs. The receptors were gathered from a woman aged 60 to 75 in good health and CMV-seropositive.

Worth noting for this clone: The sample carries other DNA sequences with the same CDR3. This chain links TRBV5-1 with TRBJ2-1, with 10 nucleotides matching TRBD2. The CDR3 length is 14 residues. Germline V CDR1 and CDR2: SGHRS, YFSETQ. The V and J ends lost 0 bases and 10 bases, in that order; junction bases with no gene match: 4. DNA of the CDR3: TGCGCCAGCAGCTTGGGGCTAGCGGGGGACGAGCAGTTCTTC. The encoded protein is CASSLGLAGDEQFF.

The chain recombines TRBV7-9 with TRBJ2-7; 10 bases agree with TRBD1. The trim removed 5 bases at V and 4 bases at J, leaving 8 bases unmatched. The germline V gene has CDR1 SEHNR and CDR2 FQNEAQ (reference sequence). This CDR3 has 15 residues. The CDR3 nucleotides read TGTGCCAGCAGCCCGTGGGACAGGGGATCATACGAGCAGTACTTC. Protein sequence: CASSPWDRGSYEQYF.

The gene calls are TRBV9 and TRBJ2-5; 9 bases fit TRBD1. CDR1 and CDR2 (germline): SGDLS, YYNGEE. The CDR3 is made up of 14 amino acids. V gave up 2 bases and J gave up 5 bases; unmatched junction bases: 4. The CDR3, as DNA: TGTGCCAGCAGCGTTCAGACAGGGGGGGAGACCCAGTACTTC. Its translation is CASSVQTGGETQYF.

The chain joins TRBV5-8 to TRBJ2-5, with a possible D match to TRBD2 (6 bases). The germline gives CDR1 SGHTS, CDR2 YDEGEE. V lost 4 bases to trimming and J lost 0 bases, with 13 bases between them. This CDR3 is 15 amino acids long. The CDR3 DNA reads TGTGCCAGCAGCCACTCCGGGGGTCACCAAGAGACCCAGTACTTC. Its protein is CASSHSGGHQETQYF.

A few counts support this clone. The chain links TRBV9 to TRBJ1-2; 8 bases map to TRBD1. The CDR3 length is 15 residues. Germline V gene sequence: CDR1 SGDLS, CDR2 YYNGEE. V shed 0 bases, J shed 7 bases, and the junction held 8 bases outside the gene matches. CDR3 region: CASSVGSGGSVGYTF. The CDR3 DNA follows: TGTGCCAGCAGCGTAGGATCAGGGGGCTCTGTTGGCTACACCTTC. The entire variable domain, with the rest obtained from reference TRBV9 and TRBJ1-2, is as follows: DSGVTQTPKHLITATGQRVTLRCSPRSGDLSVYWYQQSLDQGLQFLIQYYNGEERAKGNILERFSAQQFPDLHSELNLSSLELGDSALYFCASSVGSGGSVGYTFGSGTRLTVV.